Sequencing of this T cell receptor (beta chain) was carried out in a study of vaccination effects on CD4 cells after COVID-19. Findings and limits, study-wide: The study found that only 1 of 255 vaccine-induced clones from healthy vaccinees cross-reacted with common cold coronaviruses.

V was trimmed by 2 bases and J by 2 bases, leaving 9 bases between them. The CDR3 consists of 14 residues. CDR1 and CDR2 from the germline V gene are SGHAT and FQNNGV. Note on this clone: What it binds is unknown.

Sequenced by immunoSEQ multiplex PCR; TCRdb stores in-frame clones only, minus some. The sample lists roughly 63,000 clones; about 79% were seen once. With the ViraFEST assay, the study expanded antigen-specific CD4+ T cells using viral peptide pools, then sequenced them. At the end of less than 12 days of culture, CD4+ T cells were isolated. Previously uninfected by SARS-CoV-2, the vaccine recipients also showed negative nucleocapsid antibodies. Cultivation was performed at some 1.9 million PBMC per well with approximately 9 IU/ml IL-2 and 9.5 to 10 ug/ml peptides added. This rearrangement joins TRBV11-2 to TRBJ1-2, with D hard to call. The receptor's source is a human donor who received a COVID-19 vaccine. Sequencing was performed on CD4+ T cells from PBMCs cultured with HCoV-OC43 spike peptides, taken before COVID-19 vaccination. Specified subset: HCoV-OC43 spike overlapping peptide pool stimulation. The CDR3 DNA sequence: TGTGCCAGCAGCTTACTGATCCCGAACTATGGCTACACCTTC. Amino acid sequence: CASSLLIPNYGYTF.